Listed here are 18 T cell receptor beta chains from one sample, sequenced in a study of identical twins. TCRdb ran MiXCR on the 5' RACE reads and lists one entry per CDR3 protein. The sample shows around 960,000 distinct CDR3 sequences, roughly an eighth of them seen only once. These data also featured in a second study, about yellow fever vaccine responses in identical twins.

Input material: PBMCs. These receptors were obtained from a woman aged 18-35 years in good health.

The chain combines TRBV2 with TRBJ2-1; D assignment may be TRBD1 or TRBD2 (5 bases each). Germline CDR1 SNHLY, CDR2 FYNNEI. The CDR3 is 13 amino acids. V dropped 6 bases and J dropped 3 bases, with 9 bases sitting between them. The DNA of the CDR3 is TGTGCCAGCAGGGGGGTGATCTACAATGAGCAGTTCTTC. Residues: CASRGVIYNEQFF.

This clonotype has only a few counts. The chain is built from TRBV28 and TRBJ2-5; D is ambiguous. Trimming removed 3 bases at V and 5 bases at J, with 10 bases between. This CDR3 spans 13 amino acids. Germline CDR1 and CDR2: MDHEN and SYDVKM. CDR3 loop: CASSFGNLETQYF. The CDR3 nucleotides read TGTGCCAGCAGTTTTGGAAATTTGGAGACCCAGTACTTC.

The sample holds a few counts of this clonotype. This chain joins TRBV28 and TRBJ2-7; D remains unclear. V lost 6 bases to trimming and J lost 5 bases, with 17 bases between them. The CDR3 runs to 14 residues. The V gene's germline CDR1 is MDHEN and CDR2 SYDVKM. The CDR3 is CASRIAQQSNEQYF. The CDR3 DNA reads as TGTGCCAGCAGGATAGCCCAGCAATCTAACGAGCAGTACTTC. The whole variable domain, filled in from reference TRBV28 and TRBJ2-7, reads DVKVTQSSRYLVKRTGEKVFLECVQDMDHENMFWYRQDPGLGLRLIYFSYDVKMKEKGDIPEGYSVSREKKERFSLILESASTNQTSMYLCASRIAQQSNEQYFGPGTRLTVT.

This clonotype has ten or more counts. V usage is TRBV29-1 and J usage is TRBJ2-5; the match to TRBD1 covers 10 bases. The V and J ends lost 7 bases and 5 bases, in that order; junction bases with no gene match: 4. There are 12 residues in the CDR3. The germline V gene encodes CDR1 SQVTM and CDR2 ANQGSEA. The CDR3 sequence: CSAWTGGETQYF. Written as DNA, the CDR3 is TGCAGCGCCTGGACAGGGGGGGAGACCCAGTACTTC.

This clonotype appeared a few times. This chain uses TRBV7-6 with TRBJ1-5, with D tentatively TRBD1 (5 bases). V shed 1 base and J shed 6 bases, with 13 bases lying between them. The CDR3 totals 15 residues. Germline V lookup: CDR1 SGHVS, CDR2 FNYEAQ. The CDR3 region is CASSLGEGIGQPQHF. CDR3 nucleotides: TGTGCCAGCAGCTTAGGGGAGGGGATAGGTCAGCCCCAGCATTTT.

This clonotype was seen a handful of times. This chain links TRBV7-9 with TRBJ1-1; a weak D match, TRBD1 (5 bases). CDR1 and CDR2 (germline): SEHNR, FQNEAQ (reference sequence). The V gene lost 1 base and the J gene lost 2 bases, with 11 bases spanning the gap. The CDR3 sequence is 15 residues long. CDR3 DNA sequence: TGTGCCAGCAGCTTAGTTACAGGTTATAACACTGAAGCTTTCTTT. The encoded protein is CASSLVTGYNTEAFF. Looking up the rest from reference TRBV7-9 and TRBJ1-1 gives the full variable domain: DTGVSQNPRHKITKRGQNVTFRCDPISEHNRLYWYRQTLGQGPEFLTYFQNEAQLEKSRLLSDRFSAERPKGSFSTLEIQRTEQGDSAMYLCASSLVTGYNTEAFFGQGTRLTVV.

This clonotype showed up just a few times. This chain uses TRBV6-5 with TRBJ1-6; D is uncertain. Trimming pared 0 bases from V and 7 bases from J, leaving 16 bases between. The CDR3 length is 17 residues. The V gene's germline CDR1 is MNHEY and CDR2 SVGAGI. The CDR3 region is CASSYSFGEILNSPLHF. The CDR3 nucleotides read TGTGCCAGCAGTTACTCGTTCGGGGAGATTTTAAATTCACCCCTCCACTTT.

The DNA of the CDR3 is TGTGCCAGCACCACAGGGCGCGGGAGGCTTCCCAGGGACAAAAACATTCAGTACTTC. Translation: CASTTGRGRLPRDKNIQYF. The rearrangement links TRBV28 to TRBJ2-4, with TRBD2 matching 8 bases. Unmatched junction bases numbered 20, after V lost 7 bases and J lost 3 bases. The CDR3 sequence is 19 residues long. Germline CDR1 reads MDHEN; CDR2 reads SYDVKM.

This clonotype was picked up a small number of times. The chain carries TRBV6-1 and TRBJ2-3, with 8 bases that match TRBD1. Germline CDR1 reads MNHNS; CDR2 reads SASEGT. The CDR3 sequence is 16 residues long. V dropped 3 bases and J dropped 2; count of bases not matched to a gene: 7. The CDR3 here is CASSDRRTGSTDTQYF. For the CDR3, the DNA is TGTGCCAGCAGTGATAGGAGGACAGGGTCCACAGATACGCAGTATTTT.

In nucleotides, the CDR3 is TGCGCCAGCAGCGGCGAGGGGACACAACAGCCCCAGCATTTT. This encodes CASSGEGTQQPQHF. The chain couples TRBV10-2 to TRBJ1-5, with a tentative D call TRBD1 (6 bases). Trimming removed 6 bases from V and 7 bases from J, with 16 bases in between. The CDR3 sequence is 14 residues long. CDR1 and CDR2 from the germline V gene are WSHSY and SAAADI.

This clonotype was seen more than once but under ten times. This chain links TRBV7-3 with TRBJ2-3, with D possibly called TRBD1 or TRBD2 (5 bases each). Germline V gene lookup returns CDR1 SGHTA and CDR2 FQGTGA. The germline V and J ends were trimmed by 0 bases and 3 bases, with 22 bases remaining between them. The CDR3 extends over 19 amino acids. The CDR3 sequence is CASSLTGQNLGTDTDTQYF. The DNA for the CDR3 is TGTGCCAGCAGCTTAACGGGGCAAAACTTAGGGACGGATACAGATACGCAGTATTTT.

In this sample, this clonotype turned up a few times. The chain joins TRBV12-3 or TRBV12-4 to TRBJ2-3; 8 nucleotides align to TRBD1. CDR3 length: 14 residues. V lost 9 bases and J lost 4; bases outside the gene matches: 9. The CDR3 here is CARRDRSIPDTQYF. CDR3 DNA: TGTGCCAGGAGGGACAGGTCAATCCCAGATACGCAGTATTTT.

The sample holds many counts of this clonotype. V gene TRBV3-1 combines with J gene TRBJ1-2, with D possibly TRBD1 on 5 matching bases. Germline V gives CDR1 LGHDT, CDR2 YNNKEL (reference sequence). The V gene lost 4 bases and the J gene lost 2 bases, with 11 bases spanning the gap. The CDR3 totals 14 residues. The CDR3 is CASSPRTQNYGYTF. In DNA form, the CDR3 reads TGTGCCAGCAGCCCGAGGACACAAAACTATGGCTACACCTTC.

The chain links TRBV6-1 to TRBJ2-3; TRBD2 matches 9 bases. From germline, CDR1 is MNHNS and CDR2 SASEGT. The CDR3 contains 18 residues. V lost 6 bases, J lost 2 bases, and 15 bases stayed unmatched. DNA for the CDR3: TGTGCCAGCAGAGAACTAGTGCGGCGGGGGGGCGTCACAGATACGCAGTATTTT. The encoded protein is CASRELVRRGGVTDTQYF.

This sequence joins TRBV7-2 and TRBJ2-4, with 7 nucleotides matching TRBD1. J gave up 2 bases and V 1 base, and 8 bases lay outside the gene matches. The CDR3 is made up of 17 amino acids. Looked up from germline, CDR1 is SGHTA and CDR2 is FQGNSA. CDR3: CASSLGQGSLPKNIQYF. In DNA, the CDR3 is TGTGCCAGCAGCTTAGGACAGGGAAGTCTTCCCAAAAACATTCAGTACTTC.

This clonotype was observed a few times. This sequence joins TRBV13 and TRBJ2-1; 10 nucleotides match TRBD1. Germline V lookup: CDR1 PRHDT, CDR2 FYEKMQ (reference sequence). The CDR3 is made up of 22 amino acids. V trimming: 5 bases; J trimming: 0 bases; junction bases outside the gene matches: 22. The CDR3 protein is CASSRDRGFLGTRKSSYNEQFF. Written as DNA, the CDR3 is TGTGCCAGCAGCCGGGACAGGGGCTTCCTCGGTACCCGTAAAAGCTCCTACAATGAGCAGTTCTTC. The full variable domain, completed using reference TRBV13 and TRBJ2-1, is AAGVIQSPRHLIKEKRETATLKCYPIPRHDTVYWYQQGPGQDPQFLISFYEKMQSDKGSIPDRFSAQQFSDYHSELNMSSLELGDSALYFCASSRDRGFLGTRKSSYNEQFFGPGTRLTVL.

This clonotype has a handful of counts. V usage is TRBV20-1 and J usage is TRBJ2-7, with TRBD2 matching 14 bases. The CDR3 consists of 13 residues. Germline loops: CDR1 DFQATT, CDR2 SNEGSKA (reference sequence). V trimming: 6 bases; J trimming: 7 bases; junction bases outside the gene matches: 5. The CDR3 loop reads CSARLAGGGEQYF. DNA for the CDR3: TGCAGTGCCAGACTAGCGGGAGGGGGTGAGCAGTACTTC.

The sample holds a few counts of this clonotype. The CDR3 nucleotides read TGTGCCAGCAGTACAGGGCCAGATACGCAGTATTTT. It translates to CASSTGPDTQYF. The V and J genes are TRBV27 and TRBJ2-3; a possible D gene is TRBD1 (6 bases). The germline V and J ends were trimmed by 5 bases and 4 bases, with 7 bases remaining between them. This CDR3 is built from 12 residues. From germline, CDR1 is MNHEY and CDR2 SMNVEV (reference sequence).